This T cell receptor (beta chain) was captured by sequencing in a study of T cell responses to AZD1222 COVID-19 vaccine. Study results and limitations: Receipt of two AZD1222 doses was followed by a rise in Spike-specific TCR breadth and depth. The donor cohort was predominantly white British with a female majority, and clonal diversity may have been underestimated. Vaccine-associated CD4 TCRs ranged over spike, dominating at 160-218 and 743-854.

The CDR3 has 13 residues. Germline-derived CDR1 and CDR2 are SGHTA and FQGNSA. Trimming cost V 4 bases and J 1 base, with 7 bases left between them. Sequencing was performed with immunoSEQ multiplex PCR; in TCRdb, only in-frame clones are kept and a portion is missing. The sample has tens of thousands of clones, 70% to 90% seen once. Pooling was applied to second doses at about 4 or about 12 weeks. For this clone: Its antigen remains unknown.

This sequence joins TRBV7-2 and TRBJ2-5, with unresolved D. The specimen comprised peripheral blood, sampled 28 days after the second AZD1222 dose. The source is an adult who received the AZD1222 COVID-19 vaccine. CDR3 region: CASSSWTQETQYF. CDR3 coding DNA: TGTGCCAGCAGCTCTTGGACCCAAGAGACCCAGTACTTC.